A selection of T cell receptor beta chains follows, all from one sample in a study of beta chain features in type 1 diabetes. Clones were read by immunoSEQ multiplex PCR, and TCRdb kept only the in-frame ones, dropping some. The sample includes fewer than 16,000 clones, approximately 76% of them seen just once. Sequencing used stem cell memory CD4+ T cells from blood. The receptors stem from a woman aged 18-29 years with type 1 diabetes. Each CDR3 is given with its conserved first and last residue. The D gene is left open where the match is weak. A row's size may be missing; if present it is once, few, many or a size class.

D	size	V	J	DNA	CDR3
-	-	TRBV11-2	TRBJ1-5	TGTGCCAGCAGCTTTAGGGAGGGCCAACCCCAGCATTTT	CASSFREGQPQHF
TRBD1	few	TRBV6-5	TRBJ2-3	TGTGCCAGCAGTTACGCCCGGACAGGGGGGGATACGCAGTATTTT	CASSYARTGGDTQYF
TRBD2	-	TRBV7-2	TRBJ2-7	TGTGCCAGCAGCTCGGTTAGCGGGACCGGCGAGCAGTACTTC	CASSSVSGTGEQYF
-	-	TRBV5-4	TRBJ2-2	TGTGCCAGCAGCGTCGACTCGCTCACCGGGGAGCTGTTTTTT	CASSVDSLTGELFF
-	-	TRBV19	TRBJ2-5	TGTGCCAGTAGTATATCGTACCAAGAGACCCAGTACTTC	CASSISYQETQYF
TRBD1	-	TRBV28	TRBJ2-7	TGTGCCAGCAGCCCCGGGGGGACAGGGGCTTCCTACGAGCAGTACTTC	CASSPGGTGASYEQYF
-	-	TRBV5-1	TRBJ2-1	TGCGCCAGCAGCTTGGTGGGAGTATACAATGAGCAGTTCTTC	CASSLVGVYNEQFF
TRBD2	few	TRBV10-3	TRBJ2-1	TGTGCCATCAGGGCTAGCGGGGGGGAATACAATGAGCAGTTCTTC	CAIRASGGEYNEQFF
-	once	TRBV10-3	TRBJ2-2	TGTGCCATCAGTGAGTTGGGGCAAGCGAACACCGGGGAGCTGTTTTTT	CAISELGQANTGELFF
TRBD1	-	TRBV7-9	TRBJ2-2	TGTGCCAGCAGCCGTTGGACAGGGAACACCGGGGAGCTGTTTTTT	CASSRWTGNTGELFF
-	-	TRBV14	TRBJ2-5	TGTGCCAGCAGCCTCGGACAGTGGGGAATGTCGGAGACCCAGTACTTC	CASSLGQWGMSETQYF
-	-	TRBV19	TRBJ1-4	TGTGCCAGTACTTATCGGGTGGCCCTTAATGAAAAACTGTTTTTT	CASTYRVALNEKLFF
TRBD1	-	TRBV7-9	TRBJ1-5	TGTGCCAGCAGCCCCGGACAGGGTCCAAATCAGCCCCAGCATTTT	CASSPGQGPNQPQHF
TRBD2	-	TRBV4-3	TRBJ2-1	TGCGCCAGCAGCCCTAGGACTAGCGGGATTTTAAAGGGGTCCTACAATGAGCAGTTCTTC	CASSPRTSGILKGSYNEQFF
-	few	TRBV5-6	TRBJ1-2	TGTGCCAGCAGCTTGGTTCAGGCCTCCTATGGCTACACCTTC	CASSLVQASYGYTF
TRBD2	-	TRBV5-1	TRBJ2-1	TGCGCCAGCAGCTTGGGTAGCGGGAGCTCCTACAATGAGCAGTTCTTC	CASSLGSGSSYNEQFF
TRBD1	-	TRBV4-1	TRBJ1-2	TGCGCCAGCAGCCAAGAAGGGACAGGCCTCTATGGCTACACCTTC	CASSQEGTGLYGYTF
-	-	TRBV29-1	TRBJ1-2	TGCAGCGTCGACGGTCAGGGGCTGGCCTATGGCTACACCTTC	CSVDGQGLAYGYTF
TRBD1	-	TRBV7-2	TRBJ1-5	TGTGCCAGCAGCACCACAGGGGGGGCCCAGCATTTT	CASSTTGGAQHF
TRBD2	-	TRBV9	TRBJ2-2	TGTGCCAGCAGCGTCAAAGCCGGGACTAGCGGCAACACCGGGGAGCTGTTTTTT	CASSVKAGTSGNTGELFF
-	-	TRBV5-4	TRBJ2-3	TGTGCCAGCAGCTTGCAGGGTGATACGCAGTATTTT	CASSLQGDTQYF
TRBD1	-	TRBV7-9	TRBJ1-3	TGTGCCAGCAGCTCCTGGTCCGGGACAGTTTACTCTGGAAACACCATATATTTT	CASSSWSGTVYSGNTIYF
-	once	TRBV7-8	TRBJ2-1	TGTGCCAGCAGCTCACTAGCGAAGGGGGTATTGAGTGAGCAGTTCTTC	CASSSLAKGVLSEQFF
-	-	TRBV28	TRBJ1-5	TGTGCCAGCAGTTTCGTAAGGACACTAAGCAATCAGCCCCAGCATTTT	CASSFVRTLSNQPQHF
TRBD1	-	TRBV5-6	TRBJ2-1	TGTGCCAGCAGCTTGCCCGGGACAGGGGAAAATGAGCAGTTCTTC	CASSLPGTGENEQFF
-	-	TRBV6-6	TRBJ1-5	TGTGCCAGCAGTTACTCGCGGGAGAGGTTTGATCAGCCCCAGCATTTT	CASSYSRERFDQPQHF
-	-	TRBV13	TRBJ2-5	TGTGCCAGCAGCGCGAGGCGGGAGACCCAGTACTTC	CASSARRETQYF
-	-	TRBV7-2	TRBJ2-3	TGTGCCAGCAGCTCCACAGGGCTCACAGATACGCAGTATTTT	CASSSTGLTDTQYF
-	-	TRBV5-1	TRBJ1-1	TGCGCCAGCAGCCCCCGAGAGCCGAACACTGAAGCTTTCTTT	CASSPREPNTEAFF
TRBD2	-	TRBV9	TRBJ2-3	TGTGCCAGCAGCGTATTCGGGAGGGCCTGGGTGGATACGCAGTATTTT	CASSVFGRAWVDTQYF
TRBD2	-	TRBV5-6	TRBJ2-1	TGTGCCAGCAGCGCGGGACTAGCGGGAGGCCAGAAGCAGTTCTTC	CASSAGLAGGQKQFF
-	few	TRBV10-3	TRBJ2-7	TGTGCCATCAGTGAAGCGGACGCGGCGGAGTACTTC	CAISEADAAEYF
TRBD1	-	TRBV9	TRBJ2-5	TGTGCCAGCAGCGTCGGACAGGGGGCGGGAGAGACCCAGTACTTC	CASSVGQGAGETQYF
TRBD1	-	TRBV5-1	TRBJ2-5	TGCGCCAGCAGCGACAGGGGGCAAGAGACCCAGTACTTC	CASSDRGQETQYF
-	few	TRBV7-9	TRBJ2-2	TGTGCCAGCAGCTTCGAGACCGGGGAGCTGTTTTTT	CASSFETGELFF
-	-	TRBV7-8	TRBJ1-1	TGTGCCAGCAGCTTAGTTAGTTGGGTATCTTCCGGGACAGAAGCTTTCTTT	CASSLVSWVSSGTEAFF
-	-	TRBV28	TRBJ1-5	TGTGCCAGCAGTTTCAGGGCGGCTCAGCCCCAGCATTTT	CASSFRAAQPQHF
-	-	TRBV11-2	TRBJ1-2	TGTGCCAGCAGCTTAGAGGTGGCGGGGTATGGCTACACCTTC	CASSLEVAGYGYTF
-	-	TRBV7-9	TRBJ2-2	TGTGCCAGCAGCCTTCGGCGAGGGAACACCGGGGAGCTGTTTTTT	CASSLRRGNTGELFF
TRBD2	-	TRBV2	TRBJ2-7	TGTGCCAGTCGAGAGCGGGAGATCCACGAGCAGTACTTC	CASREREIHEQYF
-	-	TRBV9	TRBJ2-2	TGTGCCAGCAGCGTAGAGAGCAGGGGTTCTTTGGGGGAGCTGTTTTTT	CASSVESRGSLGELFF
TRBD2	-	TRBV11-2	TRBJ2-2	TGTGCCAGCAGCGCCCGGGGGGGAGGGCCCTCCGGGGAGCTGTTTTTT	CASSARGGGPSGELFF
-	-	TRBV18	TRBJ2-7	TGTGCCAGCTCCAGGGGGGAGGCCTACGAGCAGTACTTC	CASSRGEAYEQYF
-	-	TRBV29-1	TRBJ2-2	TGCAGCGCATCGCTAGCGCCGAACACCGGGGAGCTGTTTTTT	CSASLAPNTGELFF
-	few	TRBV5-1	TRBJ2-7	TGCGCCAGCAGCTCGATCGGGACTGCCTTTGCGGGCGAGCAGTACTTC	CASSSIGTAFAGEQYF
-	-	TRBV4-1	TRBJ2-1	TGCGCCAGCAGCAACGACCGGAGCTCCTACAATGAGCAGTTCTTC	CASSNDRSSYNEQFF
-	-	TRBV7-2	TRBJ2-1	TGTGCCAGCAGCTTAGAGAACTACGGTGAGCAGTTCTTC	CASSLENYGEQFF
TRBD1	-	TRBV5-1	TRBJ1-2	TGCGCCAGCAGAAAAACAGGGGAAGAAGGCTACACCTTC	CASRKTGEEGYTF
TRBD1	-	TRBV6-5	TRBJ1-2	TGTGCCAGCAACCCCACTAGGGACAGGACCTATGGCTACACCTTC	CASNPTRDRTYGYTF
TRBD2	-	TRBV5-1	TRBJ2-5	TGCGCCAGCAGCGAAGAGGGGACTAGCGGAGAGACCCAGTACTTC	CASSEEGTSGETQYF
TRBD1	-	TRBV7-2	TRBJ2-1	TGTGCCAGCAGCTTATCTTTCCCGGGACAGGGTAGTGATGAGCAGTTCTTC	CASSLSFPGQGSDEQFF
-	-	TRBV11-2	TRBJ1-1	TGTGCCAGCAGCATCGGTCGGTCCCCAGAAGCTTTCTTT	CASSIGRSPEAFF
-	-	TRBV11-3	TRBJ2-1	TGTGCCGTGTGGAGGGGGGGTTGTGAGCAGTTCTTC	CAVWRGGCEQFF
-	-	TRBV7-2	TRBJ1-2	TGTGCCAGCAGCTTAGAAAGGGGGAAGAGTGGCTACACCTTC	CASSLERGKSGYTF